The next 2 T cell receptor beta chains were all read from a single sample in a study of blood T cells in healthy people across ages. Sample-barcoded 5' priming and a J-beta primer mix drove a second PCR of roughly 6 to 12 cycles. TCRdb reprocessed the 5' RACE reads via MiXCR and lists one record per CDR3 protein. The sample has almost 550,000 distinct CDR3 sequences; 20% to 30% are singletons. These data were likewise used in another study, on T cells of mothers and their children.

The sample consisted of blood. These receptors all come from a boy aged 5-17 years in good health.

The chain is built from TRBV9 and TRBJ2-7, with TRBD1 matching 7 bases. J lost 3 bases, V lost 4 bases, and 10 bases had no gene match. This CDR3 contains 15 residues. The germline gives CDR1 SGDLS, CDR2 YYNGEE. This chain's CDR3 is CASSLGGQDLYEQYF. In DNA, the CDR3 is TGTGCCAGCAGCCTAGGGGGCCAGGACCTCTACGAGCAGTACTTC.

The V call is TRBV6-2 or TRBV6-3, the J call TRBJ2-7; TRBD1 is a possible D gene (5 bases). This CDR3 spans 14 amino acids. Germline loops: CDR1 MNHEY, CDR2 SVGEGT. V lost 8 bases and J lost 5, with 19 bases in between. CDR3 protein: CASRKFMTVDEQYF. CDR3 DNA sequence: TGTGCCAGCCGAAAATTTATGACAGTGGACGAGCAGTACTTC.